The T cell receptor (beta chain) described here comes from a study of tumor-infiltrating lymphocytes in primary liver carcinoma. Study-wide findings and caveats: Pairs of tumor regions overlapped more than tumor-adjacent and tumor-blood pairs did.

This clonotype occurred once. What it recognizes is unknown. One junction end disagrees with the germline gene, perhaps due to a read error. A primer in the constant region served to generate TCR beta cDNA from approximately 460 ng of total RNA. Slightly modified ARM-PCR, run as three nested multiplex PCR rounds, produced the TCR beta libraries. TRBV1-TRBV30 forward primers paired with a C-beta reverse primer drove the first two PCR rounds, roughly 10 cycles each. Each CDR3 protein is one row after TCRdb ran MiXCR on the multiplex PCR reads. Of some 180,000 distinct CDR3 sequences in the sample, 50% to 75% were seen once. The CDR3 has 16 amino acids. Germline assignment: CDR1 MGHRA and CDR2 YSYEKL. Germline DNA was also extracted, and blood RNA was taken from unsorted whole blood.

Sequencing was done on a sample of peripheral blood. This clonotype was obtained from a man aged 40-50 years with primary liver carcinoma and hepatitis B virus infection. This chain links TRBV4-1 with TRBJ2-1, with 8 bases aligning to TRBD2. The CDR3 loop reads CAGSQDREGTYNEQFF. CDR3 DNA: TGCGCCGGCAGCCAAGATCGGGAGGGGACCTACAATGAGCAGTTCTTC.